This T cell receptor beta chain was recorded in a study of cytomegalovirus exposure and HLA in healthy donors. General study findings and limits: Reportedly, diagnosis of cytomegalovirus status by the classifier showed high specificity and sensitivity. According to the study, 160 or so TCR beta chains were cytomegalovirus-associated. In an earlier analysis, about 87% or about 30%: the productive usage of most TCR beta V segments. In a later analysis, productive TCRs from donors in an Asian-associated ancestry cluster reportedly carried fewer N-insertions than the cohort mean.

The PCR had 60 Vbeta and 13 Jbeta primers. The method was immunoSEQ multiplex PCR; TCRdb's version includes in-frame clones alone and lacks a portion of them. The sample holds around 130,000 clones, about 81% seen once. As to this clone: Its antigen is unknown.

Sequencing was performed on PBMCs. The TCR was taken from a woman between 40 and 50 years old in good health and CMV-seropositive.

The CDR3 loop reads CASSQGMNEQFF. The CDR3 DNA sequence: TGTGCCAGCAGTCAGGGAATGAATGAGCAGTTCTTC. The chain joins TRBV7-3 to TRBJ2-1; D is possibly TRBD1 (5 bases). CDR1 SGHTA and CDR2 FQGTGA come from the germline V gene. Trimming cost V 6 bases and J 7 bases, with 10 bases left between them. The CDR3 is 12 amino acids.